This is a list of T cell receptor beta chains from one sample in a study of blood T cell repertoires in COVID-19. TCRdb's copy holds only in-frame clones and misses some; the assay was immunoSEQ multiplex PCR. In the table there are 25,000 to 35,000 clones, around 85% of which are singletons. What was sequenced was peripheral blood. These receptors all come from a man older than 75 with active COVID-19. Both conserved end residues are part of each CDR3. Fields, in order: clone size, V gene, D gene, J gene, CDR3 protein, CDR3 DNA. The D gene is left open where the match is weak. Clone size, where shown, is once, few, many, or a class for clones that have expanded.

clone size: few
V gene: TRBV6-5
D gene: NA
J gene: TRBJ1-6
CDR3 protein: CASRRSRSLGSPLHF
CDR3 DNA: TGTGCCAGCAGGCGCAGCAGGTCCTTGGGTTCACCCCTCCACTTT

clone size: NA
V gene: TRBV7-3
D gene: NA
J gene: TRBJ1-5
CDR3 protein: CASSLSGWGEPQHF
CDR3 DNA: TGTGCCAGCAGCTTAAGCGGGTGGGGGGAGCCCCAGCATTTT

clone size: NA
V gene: TRBV3-1/TRBV3-2
D gene: NA
J gene: TRBJ2-3
CDR3 protein: CASSQAGSTDTQYF
CDR3 DNA: TGTGCCAGCAGCCAAGCGGGGAGCACAGATACGCAGTATTTT

clone size: few
V gene: TRBV11-1
D gene: TRBD1
J gene: TRBJ1-6
CDR3 protein: CASSFAGTGNSPLHF
CDR3 DNA: TGTGCCAGCAGCTTCGCCGGGACAGGGAACTCACCCCTCCACTTT

clone size: NA
V gene: TRBV2
D gene: NA
J gene: TRBJ1-5
CDR3 protein: CASSKGSAVNQPQHF
CDR3 DNA: TGTGCCAGCAGCAAGGGGTCGGCAGTAAATCAGCCCCAGCATTTT

clone size: NA
V gene: TRBV7-2
D gene: TRBD1
J gene: TRBJ1-2
CDR3 protein: CASSLSVGQGAGYTF
CDR3 DNA: TGTGCCAGCAGCTTAAGCGTTGGACAGGGGGCTGGCTACACCTTC

clone size: NA
V gene: TRBV19
D gene: TRBD1
J gene: TRBJ1-1
CDR3 protein: CASSLPWGQTNTEAFF
CDR3 DNA: TGTGCCAGTAGTCTCCCATGGGGACAGACCAACACTGAAGCTTTCTTT

clone size: NA
V gene: TRBV10-3
D gene: NA
J gene: TRBJ2-7
CDR3 protein: CAISDFFRGSYEQYF
CDR3 DNA: TGTGCCATCAGTGATTTTTTTAGGGGTAGTTACGAGCAGTACTTC

clone size: NA
V gene: TRBV4-3
D gene: TRBD2
J gene: TRBJ2-3
CDR3 protein: CASSSRAGGPDADTQYF
CDR3 DNA: TGCGCCAGCAGCTCTCGAGCGGGGGGACCCGACGCAGATACGCAGTATTTT

clone size: NA
V gene: TRBV5-4
D gene: NA
J gene: TRBJ2-5
CDR3 protein: CASSRDLQGETQYF
CDR3 DNA: TGTGCCAGCAGCCGGGACTTACAGGGGGAGACCCAGTACTTC

clone size: few
V gene: TRBV12-3/TRBV12-4
D gene: NA
J gene: TRBJ1-6
CDR3 protein: CASRADRNSPLHF
CDR3 DNA: TGTGCCAGCAGAGCGGACAGAAATTCACCCCTCCACTTT

clone size: few
V gene: TRBV2
D gene: NA
J gene: TRBJ1-2
CDR3 protein: CASKQDRPSNYGYTF
CDR3 DNA: TGTGCCAGCAAGCAAGACAGGCCTTCTAACTATGGCTACACCTTC

clone size: NA
V gene: TRBV19
D gene: NA
J gene: TRBJ1-2
CDR3 protein: CASRTGGSYTF
CDR3 DNA: TGTGCCAGTAGGACCGGGGGGTCCTACACCTTC

clone size: NA
V gene: TRBV5-4
D gene: TRBD2
J gene: TRBJ2-3
CDR3 protein: CASSMGLAGGGDTQYF
CDR3 DNA: TGTGCCAGCAGCATGGGACTAGCGGGGGGAGGCGATACGCAGTATTTT

clone size: NA
V gene: TRBV11-2
D gene: TRBD1
J gene: TRBJ1-2
CDR3 protein: CASSFDRADGYTF
CDR3 DNA: TGTGCCAGCAGCTTCGACAGGGCGGATGGCTACACCTTC

clone size: NA
V gene: TRBV6-2/TRBV6-3
D gene: TRBD2
J gene: TRBJ2-7
CDR3 protein: CASSTPLLRGISYEQYF
CDR3 DNA: TGTGCCAGCAGTACCCCCTTACTGCGGGGGATCTCCTACGAGCAGTACTTC

clone size: NA
V gene: TRBV5-1
D gene: TRBD1
J gene: TRBJ2-7
CDR3 protein: CASREGQVRREQYF
CDR3 DNA: TGCGCCAGTAGAGAGGGACAGGTCCGCAGAGAGCAGTACTTC

clone size: NA
V gene: TRBV7-9
D gene: TRBD1
J gene: TRBJ2-7
CDR3 protein: CASSLDGVYIDRDDEQYF
CDR3 DNA: TGTGCCAGCAGCTTAGATGGGGTATATATAGACAGGGACGACGAGCAGTACTTC

clone size: NA
V gene: TRBV11-2
D gene: TRBD2
J gene: TRBJ2-7
CDR3 protein: CASSPIAGGIYEQYF
CDR3 DNA: TGTGCCAGCAGCCCAATAGCGGGGGGCATCTACGAGCAGTACTTC

clone size: few
V gene: TRBV9
D gene: TRBD2
J gene: TRBJ2-3
CDR3 protein: CASSVGGGETDTQYF
CDR3 DNA: TGTGCCAGCAGCGTTGGCGGGGGGGAAACAGATACGCAGTATTTT

clone size: NA
V gene: TRBV30
D gene: TRBD1
J gene: TRBJ1-3
CDR3 protein: CAWREDRWGTIYF
CDR3 DNA: TGTGCCTGGAGAGAGGACAGGTGGGGCACCATATATTTT

clone size: NA
V gene: TRBV15
D gene: TRBD1
J gene: TRBJ2-7
CDR3 protein: CATSRDGTGTTYEQYF
CDR3 DNA: TGTGCCACCAGCAGAGATGGGACAGGGACCACCTACGAGCAGTACTTC

clone size: NA
V gene: TRBV19
D gene: NA
J gene: TRBJ1-6
CDR3 protein: CASSMRGNSPLHF
CDR3 DNA: TGTGCCAGTAGTATGCGGGGGAATTCACCCCTCCACTTT

clone size: NA
V gene: TRBV20-1
D gene: NA
J gene: TRBJ2-3
CDR3 protein: CSASLDTQQYF
CDR3 DNA: TGCAGTGCTAGTCTTGACACCCAGCAGTATTTT

clone size: few
V gene: TRBV7-2
D gene: TRBD1
J gene: TRBJ1-6
CDR3 protein: CASSEGQGQNSPLHF
CDR3 DNA: TGTGCCAGCAGTGAAGGACAGGGTCAGAATTCACCCCTCCACTTT

clone size: once
V gene: TRBV2
D gene: NA
J gene: TRBJ2-2
CDR3 protein: CASREGEAGASYGELFF
CDR3 DNA: TGTGCCAGCAGGGAGGGTGAGGCGGGGGCCTCATACGGGGAGCTGTTTTTT

clone size: NA
V gene: TRBV11-3
D gene: NA
J gene: TRBJ2-3
CDR3 protein: CASSLDGGSTDTQYF
CDR3 DNA: TGTGCCAGCAGCTTAGATGGGGGGAGCACAGATACGCAGTATTTT

clone size: once
V gene: TRBV3-1/TRBV3-2
D gene: TRBD1
J gene: TRBJ1-5
CDR3 protein: CASSPYRGYYSNQPQHF
CDR3 DNA: TGTGCCAGCAGCCCATACAGGGGGTACTATAGCAATCAGCCCCAGCATTTT

clone size: NA
V gene: TRBV7-2
D gene: TRBD1
J gene: TRBJ1-2
CDR3 protein: CASSPGQGGGYTF
CDR3 DNA: TGTGCCAGCAGCCCCGGACAGGGGGGCGGCTACACCTTC

clone size: NA
V gene: TRBV11-3
D gene: NA
J gene: TRBJ2-3
CDR3 protein: CASSERGEADTQYF
CDR3 DNA: TGTGCCAGCAGCGAACGGGGTGAGGCAGATACGCAGTATTTT

clone size: NA
V gene: TRBV15
D gene: NA
J gene: TRBJ1-5
CDR3 protein: CATSRDQLNQPQHF
CDR3 DNA: TGTGCCACCAGCAGAGATCAACTAAATCAGCCCCAGCATTTT

clone size: NA
V gene: TRBV9
D gene: TRBD1
J gene: TRBJ2-3
CDR3 protein: CASSTSGTGATDTQYF
CDR3 DNA: TGTGCCAGCTCAACCTCCGGGACAGGGGCAACAGATACGCAGTATTTT

clone size: NA
V gene: TRBV24-1
D gene: TRBD1
J gene: TRBJ1-5
CDR3 protein: CATSRTGGLGAQHF
CDR3 DNA: TGTGCCACCAGCCGGACAGGGGGACTGGGAGCCCAGCATTTT

clone size: NA
V gene: TRBV7-2
D gene: NA
J gene: TRBJ1-2
CDR3 protein: CASSPIGGTYGYTF
CDR3 DNA: TGTGCCAGCAGCCCTATCGGGGGGACCTATGGCTACACCTTC

clone size: NA
V gene: TRBV20-1
D gene: NA
J gene: TRBJ2-3
CDR3 protein: CSASLSGPTDTQYF
CDR3 DNA: TGCAGTGCTAGTCTTAGCGGTCCCACAGATACGCAGTATTTT

clone size: NA
V gene: TRBV20-1
D gene: NA
J gene: TRBJ2-7
CDR3 protein: CSATAPGEQYF
CDR3 DNA: TGCAGTGCTACCGCCCCCGGGGAGCAGTACTTC

clone size: NA
V gene: TRBV6-5
D gene: TRBD2
J gene: TRBJ2-3
CDR3 protein: CASQTSGGADTQYF
CDR3 DNA: TGTGCCAGCCAGACTAGCGGGGGTGCAGATACGCAGTATTTT

clone size: NA
V gene: TRBV9
D gene: TRBD2
J gene: TRBJ2-3
CDR3 protein: CASSPAATSGTDTQYF
CDR3 DNA: TGTGCCAGCAGCCCAGCGGCGACTAGCGGAACAGATACGCAGTATTTT

clone size: NA
V gene: TRBV3-1/TRBV3-2
D gene: NA
J gene: TRBJ2-3
CDR3 protein: CASTPGLSADTQYF
CDR3 DNA: TGTGCCAGCACTCCGGGACTTTCGGCAGATACGCAGTATTTT

clone size: NA
V gene: TRBV5-6
D gene: NA
J gene: TRBJ2-1
CDR3 protein: CASSKDSPYNEQFF
CDR3 DNA: TGTGCCAGCAGCAAAGACTCCCCTTACAATGAGCAGTTCTTC

clone size: NA
V gene: TRBV7-3
D gene: NA
J gene: TRBJ2-3
CDR3 protein: CASSLSAGARDTQYF
CDR3 DNA: TGTGCCAGCAGCTTATCCGCAGGGGCTAGAGATACGCAGTATTTT

clone size: NA
V gene: TRBV28
D gene: TRBD2
J gene: TRBJ2-1
CDR3 protein: CASRSTGRGDGNEQFF
CDR3 DNA: TGTGCCAGCAGATCTACAGGGCGGGGGGATGGTAATGAGCAGTTCTTC

clone size: NA
V gene: TRBV7-9
D gene: TRBD1
J gene: TRBJ1-1
CDR3 protein: CASSKDRGDTEAFF
CDR3 DNA: TGTGCCAGCAGCAAGGACAGGGGGGACACTGAAGCTTTCTTT

clone size: medium-sized
V gene: TRBV7-8
D gene: TRBD1
J gene: TRBJ1-2
CDR3 protein: CASSLGQLLYGYTF
CDR3 DNA: TGTGCCAGCAGCTTGGGACAGCTACTCTATGGCTACACCTTC

clone size: NA
V gene: TRBV14
D gene: NA
J gene: TRBJ2-1
CDR3 protein: CASSQGWTGERFF
CDR3 DNA: TGTGCCAGCAGCCAAGGATGGACTGGGGAACGTTTCTTC

clone size: NA
V gene: TRBV14
D gene: NA
J gene: TRBJ2-4
CDR3 protein: CASSPPSGQGKNIQYF
CDR3 DNA: TGTGCCAGCAGCCCGCCCTCCGGGCAGGGCAAAAACATTCAGTACTTC

clone size: NA
V gene: TRBV4-1
D gene: NA
J gene: TRBJ2-7
CDR3 protein: CASSQEVQGIRYF
CDR3 DNA: TGCGCCAGCAGCCAAGAAGTACAGGGTATCCGGTACTTC

clone size: NA
V gene: TRBV5-1
D gene: NA
J gene: TRBJ1-1
CDR3 protein: CASSSQPNTEAFF
CDR3 DNA: TGCGCCAGCAGCTCACAGCCGAACACTGAAGCTTTCTTT

clone size: NA
V gene: TRBV7-2
D gene: TRBD1
J gene: TRBJ2-7
CDR3 protein: CASSLALTGAEQYF
CDR3 DNA: TGTGCCAGCAGCTTAGCTCTGACAGGGGCCGAGCAGTACTTC

clone size: NA
V gene: TRBV5-1
D gene: NA
J gene: TRBJ2-5
CDR3 protein: CASSLSGRQDQETQYF
CDR3 DNA: TGCGCCAGCAGCTTGAGTGGTAGGCAGGACCAAGAGACCCAGTACTTC

clone size: NA
V gene: TRBV4-1
D gene: NA
J gene: TRBJ1-5
CDR3 protein: CASSQGGGSNQPQHF
CDR3 DNA: TGCGCCAGCAGCCAAGGGGGGGGTAGCAATCAGCCCCAGCATTTT

clone size: NA
V gene: TRBV7-2
D gene: NA
J gene: TRBJ2-5
CDR3 protein: CASSLGRAETQYF
CDR3 DNA: TGTGCCAGCAGCTTGGGCAGGGCGGAGACCCAGTACTTC

clone size: NA
V gene: TRBV5-1
D gene: NA
J gene: TRBJ1-1
CDR3 protein: CASSFGLSPVSAFF
CDR3 DNA: TGCGCCAGCAGCTTCGGACTCTCCCCAGTTTCAGCTTTCTTT